This record covers a single T cell receptor (beta chain). These data belong to a study of blood T cell repertoires in COVID-19. Data came from immunoSEQ multiplex PCR; TCRdb stores just in-frame clones and leaves some out. Of 200,000 to 250,000 clones in the sample, around four fifths are singletons; the top ten hold approximately 2.9%. Between the trimmed V and J ends, which lost 2 bases and 3 bases, there was a span of 8 bases. Germline V lookup: CDR1 MDHEN, CDR2 SYDVKM. There are 13 residues in the CDR3. The sample taken for sequencing was peripheral blood. The chain recombines TRBV28 with TRBJ2-7; possibly TRBD2 for D (5 bases). The origin of this receptor is a man between 50 and 59 years old with active or convalescent COVID-19. The CDR3 here is CASSLNRGYEQYF. The CDR3 DNA reads as TGTGCCAGCAGTTTAAATCGGGGCTACGAGCAGTACTTC.